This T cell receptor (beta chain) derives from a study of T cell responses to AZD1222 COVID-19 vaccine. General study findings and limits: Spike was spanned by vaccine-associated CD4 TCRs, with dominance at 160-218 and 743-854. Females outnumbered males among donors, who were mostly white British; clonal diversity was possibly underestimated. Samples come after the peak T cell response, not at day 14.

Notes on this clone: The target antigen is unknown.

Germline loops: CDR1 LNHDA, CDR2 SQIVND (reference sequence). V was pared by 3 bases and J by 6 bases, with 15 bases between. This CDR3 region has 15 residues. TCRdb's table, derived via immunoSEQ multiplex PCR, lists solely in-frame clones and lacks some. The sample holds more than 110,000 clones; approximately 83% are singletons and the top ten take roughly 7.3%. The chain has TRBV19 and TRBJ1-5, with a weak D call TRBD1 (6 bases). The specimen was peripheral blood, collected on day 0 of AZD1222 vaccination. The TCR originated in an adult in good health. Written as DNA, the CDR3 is TGTGCCAGTAGTATTTTGCCGGGACAAGGTCAGCCCCAGCATTTT. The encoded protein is CASSILPGQGQPQHF.